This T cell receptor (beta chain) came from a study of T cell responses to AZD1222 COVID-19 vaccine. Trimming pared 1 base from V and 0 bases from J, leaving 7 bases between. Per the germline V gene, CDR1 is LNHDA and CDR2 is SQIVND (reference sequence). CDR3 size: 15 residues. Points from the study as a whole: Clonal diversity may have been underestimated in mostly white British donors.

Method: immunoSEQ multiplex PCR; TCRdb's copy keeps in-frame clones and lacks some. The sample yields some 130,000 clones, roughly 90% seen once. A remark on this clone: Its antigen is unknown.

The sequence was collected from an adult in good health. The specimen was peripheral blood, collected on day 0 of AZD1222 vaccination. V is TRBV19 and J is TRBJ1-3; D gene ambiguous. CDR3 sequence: CASSIVRSSGNTIYF. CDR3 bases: TGTGCCAGTAGTATAGTTAGGTCCTCTGGAAACACCATATATTTT.